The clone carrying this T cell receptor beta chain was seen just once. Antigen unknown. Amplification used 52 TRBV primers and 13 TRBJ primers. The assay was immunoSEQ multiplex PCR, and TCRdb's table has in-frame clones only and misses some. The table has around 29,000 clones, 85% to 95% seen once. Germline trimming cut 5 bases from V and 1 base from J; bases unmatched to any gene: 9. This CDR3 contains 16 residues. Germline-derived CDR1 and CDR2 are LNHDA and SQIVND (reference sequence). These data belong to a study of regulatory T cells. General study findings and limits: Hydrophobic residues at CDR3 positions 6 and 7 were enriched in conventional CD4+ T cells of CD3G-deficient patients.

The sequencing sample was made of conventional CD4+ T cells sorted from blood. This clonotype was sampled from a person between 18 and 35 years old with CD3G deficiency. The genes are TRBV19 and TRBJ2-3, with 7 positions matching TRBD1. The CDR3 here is CASSVTGMGGTDTQYF. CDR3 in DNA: TGTGCCAGTAGTGTGACAGGGATGGGAGGCACAGATACGCAGTATTTT. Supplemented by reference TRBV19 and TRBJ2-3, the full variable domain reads DGGITQSPKYLFRKEGQNVTLSCEQNLNHDAMYWYRQDPGQGLRLIYYSQIVNDFQKGDIAEGYSVSREKKESFPLTVTSAQKNPTAFYLCASSVTGMGGTDTQYFGPGTRLTVL.